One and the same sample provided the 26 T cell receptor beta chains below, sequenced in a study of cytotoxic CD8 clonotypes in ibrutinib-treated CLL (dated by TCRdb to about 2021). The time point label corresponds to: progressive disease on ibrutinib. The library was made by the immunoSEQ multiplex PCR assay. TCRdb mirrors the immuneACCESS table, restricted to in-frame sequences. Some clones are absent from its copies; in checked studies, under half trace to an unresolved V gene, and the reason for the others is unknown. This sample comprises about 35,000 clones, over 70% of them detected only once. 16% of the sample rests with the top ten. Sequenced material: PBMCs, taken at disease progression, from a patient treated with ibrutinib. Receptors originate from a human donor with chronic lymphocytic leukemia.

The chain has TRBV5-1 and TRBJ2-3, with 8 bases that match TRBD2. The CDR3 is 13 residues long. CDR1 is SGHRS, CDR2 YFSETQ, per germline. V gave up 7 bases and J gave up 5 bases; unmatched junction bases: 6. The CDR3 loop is CASGQTSEDTQYF. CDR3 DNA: TGCGCCAGCGGTCAGACTAGCGAAGATACGCAGTATTTT.

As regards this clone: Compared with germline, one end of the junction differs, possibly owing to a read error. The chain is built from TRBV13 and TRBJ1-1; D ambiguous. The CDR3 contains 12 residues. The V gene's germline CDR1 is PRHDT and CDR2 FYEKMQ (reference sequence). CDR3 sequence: CASSLGRGPGTF. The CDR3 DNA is TGTGCCAGCAGCTTAGGCCGCGGGCCGGGAACGTTT.

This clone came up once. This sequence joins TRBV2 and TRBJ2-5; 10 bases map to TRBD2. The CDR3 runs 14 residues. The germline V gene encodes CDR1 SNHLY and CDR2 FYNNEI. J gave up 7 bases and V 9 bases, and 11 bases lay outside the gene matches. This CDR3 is CASSRTGTSATQYF. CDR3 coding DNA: TGTGCCAGTTCTAGGACCGGGACTAGCGCGACCCAGTACTTC.

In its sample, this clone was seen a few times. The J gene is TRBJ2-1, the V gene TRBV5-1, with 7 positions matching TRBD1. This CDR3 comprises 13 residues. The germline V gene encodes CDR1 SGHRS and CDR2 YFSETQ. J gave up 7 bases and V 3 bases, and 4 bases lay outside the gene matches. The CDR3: CASSSTTGNEQFF. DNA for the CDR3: TGCGCCAGCAGCTCCACGACAGGGAATGAGCAGTTCTTC.

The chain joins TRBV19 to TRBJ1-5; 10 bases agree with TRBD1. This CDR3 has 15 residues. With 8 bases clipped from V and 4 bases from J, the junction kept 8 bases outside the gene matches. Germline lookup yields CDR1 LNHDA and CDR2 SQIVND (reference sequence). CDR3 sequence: CASARQGAVNQPQHF. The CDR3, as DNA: TGTGCCAGTGCCAGACAGGGGGCCGTGAATCAGCCCCAGCATTTT.

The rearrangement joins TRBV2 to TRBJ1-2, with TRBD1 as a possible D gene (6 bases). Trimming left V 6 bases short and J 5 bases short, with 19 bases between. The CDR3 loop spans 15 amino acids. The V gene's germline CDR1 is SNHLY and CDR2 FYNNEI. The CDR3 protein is CASSPREGGWYGYTF. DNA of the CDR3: TGTGCCAGCAGCCCCAGGGAGGGGGGCTGGTATGGCTACACCTTC.

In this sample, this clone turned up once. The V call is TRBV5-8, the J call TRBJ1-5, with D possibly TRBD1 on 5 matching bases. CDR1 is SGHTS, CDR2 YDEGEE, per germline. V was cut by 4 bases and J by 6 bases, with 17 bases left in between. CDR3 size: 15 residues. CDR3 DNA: TGTGCCAGCAGCCAAGATGGCCAGGGCGGTCAGCCCCAGCATTTT. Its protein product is CASSQDGQGGQPQHF.

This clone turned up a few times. Written as DNA, the CDR3 is TGTGCCAGCAGCCTCGAGGGGGGGGGCACAGATACGCAGTATTTT. Protein product: CASSLEGGGTDTQYF. The gene calls are TRBV4-2 and TRBJ2-3, with TRBD2 as a possible D gene (7 bases). In germline, CDR1 is LGHNA, CDR2 YNFKEQ. The CDR3 length is 15 residues. The V gene lost 4 bases and the J gene lost 1 base, with 12 bases spanning the gap.

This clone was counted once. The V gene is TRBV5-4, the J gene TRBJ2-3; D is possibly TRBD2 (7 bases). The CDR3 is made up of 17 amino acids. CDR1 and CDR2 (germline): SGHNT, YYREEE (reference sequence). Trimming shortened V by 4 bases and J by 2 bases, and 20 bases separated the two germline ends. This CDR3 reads CASSPPRAGAVTDTQYF. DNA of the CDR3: TGTGCCAGCAGCCCACCCCGGGCGGGGGCCGTCACAGATACGCAGTATTTT.

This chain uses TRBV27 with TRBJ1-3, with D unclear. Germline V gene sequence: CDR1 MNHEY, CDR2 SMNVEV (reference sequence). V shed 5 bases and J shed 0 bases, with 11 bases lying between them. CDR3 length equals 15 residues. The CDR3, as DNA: TGTGCCAGCAGTCGAGGACGGGACTCTGGAAACACCATATATTTT. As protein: CASSRGRDSGNTIYF.

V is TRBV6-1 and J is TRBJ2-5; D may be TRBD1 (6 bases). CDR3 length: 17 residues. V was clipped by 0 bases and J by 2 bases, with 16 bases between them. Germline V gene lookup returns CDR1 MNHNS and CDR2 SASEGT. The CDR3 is CASSEAGVSRGQETQYF. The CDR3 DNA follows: TGTGCCAGCAGTGAAGCGGGAGTTTCGAGGGGGCAAGAGACCCAGTACTTC.

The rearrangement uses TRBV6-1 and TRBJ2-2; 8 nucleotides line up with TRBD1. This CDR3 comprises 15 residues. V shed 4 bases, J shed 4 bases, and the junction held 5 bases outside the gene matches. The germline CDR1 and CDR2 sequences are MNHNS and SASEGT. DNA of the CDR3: TGTGCCAGCAGTGCGAGACAGGGGCCCACCGGGGAGCTGTTTTTT. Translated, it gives CASSARQGPTGELFF.

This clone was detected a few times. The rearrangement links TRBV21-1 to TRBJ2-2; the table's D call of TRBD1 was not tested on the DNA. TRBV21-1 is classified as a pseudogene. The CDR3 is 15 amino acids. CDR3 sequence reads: CASSKVRWTTGELFF. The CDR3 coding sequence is TGTGCCAGCAGCAAAGTCCGGTGGACAACCGGGGAGCTGTTTTTT.

Here the CDR3 reads CASSAPQGGSYGYTF. As DNA, the CDR3 is TGTGCCAGCAGCGCACCACAGGGGGGCAGCTATGGCTACACCTTC. V and J are TRBV5-5 and TRBJ1-2; 8 bases align to TRBD1. CDR1 SGHKS and CDR2 YYEKEE come from the germline V gene (reference sequence). V gave up 4 bases and J gave up 4 bases; unmatched junction bases: 9. CDR3 length: 15 residues. The whole variable domain, filled in from reference TRBV5-5 and TRBJ1-2, reads DAGVTQSPTHLIKTRGQQVTLRCSPISGHKSVSWYQQVLGQGPQFIFQYYEKEERGRGNFPDRFSARQFPNYSSELNVNALLLGDSALYLCASSAPQGGSYGYTFGSGTRLTVV.

The CDR3 DNA reads as TGTGCCAGCAGCTTAGGGACAGACAATCAGCCCCAGCATTTT. It codes for CASSLGTDNQPQHF. V and J are TRBV7-9 and TRBJ1-5; TRBD1 might be the D (6 bases). The germline V and J ends were trimmed by 1 base and 3 bases, with 7 bases remaining between them. This CDR3 is 14 amino acids long. Germline lookup yields CDR1 SEHNR and CDR2 FQNEAQ (reference sequence).

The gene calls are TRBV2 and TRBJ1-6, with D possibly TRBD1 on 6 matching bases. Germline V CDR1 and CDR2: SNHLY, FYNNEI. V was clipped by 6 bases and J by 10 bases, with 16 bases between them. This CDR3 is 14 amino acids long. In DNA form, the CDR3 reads TGTGCCAGCAGAGAGGGGGGGTCTCGGTCACCCCTCCACTTT. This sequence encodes CASREGGSRSPLHF.

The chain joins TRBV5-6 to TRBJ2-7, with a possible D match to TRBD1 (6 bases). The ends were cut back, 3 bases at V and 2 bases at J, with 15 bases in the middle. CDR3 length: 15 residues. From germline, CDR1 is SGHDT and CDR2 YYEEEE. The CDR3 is CASSSTYRDPYEQYF. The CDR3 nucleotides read TGTGCCAGCAGCTCGACCTACAGGGACCCCTACGAGCAGTACTTC.

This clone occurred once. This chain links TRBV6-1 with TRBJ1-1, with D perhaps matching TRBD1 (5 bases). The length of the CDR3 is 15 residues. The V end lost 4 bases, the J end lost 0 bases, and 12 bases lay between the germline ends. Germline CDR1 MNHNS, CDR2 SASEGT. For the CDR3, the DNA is TGTGCCAGCAGTGCAGGGATCCTCATGAACACTGAAGCTTTCTTT. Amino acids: CASSAGILMNTEAFF.

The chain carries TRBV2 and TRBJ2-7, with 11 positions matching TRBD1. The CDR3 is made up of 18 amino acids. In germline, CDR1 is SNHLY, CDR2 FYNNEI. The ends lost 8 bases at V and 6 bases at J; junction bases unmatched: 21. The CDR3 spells CASCFSVWGQGDWREQYF. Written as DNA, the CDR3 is TGTGCCAGCTGTTTTTCAGTTTGGGGACAGGGGGACTGGCGCGAGCAGTACTTC.

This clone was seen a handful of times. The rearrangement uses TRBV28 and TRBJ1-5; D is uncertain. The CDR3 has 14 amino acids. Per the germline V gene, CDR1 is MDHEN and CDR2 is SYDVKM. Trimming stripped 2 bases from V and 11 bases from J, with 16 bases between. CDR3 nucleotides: TGTGCCAGCAGTTTACACCCTGAGGGTTCGTCCCAGCATTTT. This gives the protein CASSLHPEGSSQHF.

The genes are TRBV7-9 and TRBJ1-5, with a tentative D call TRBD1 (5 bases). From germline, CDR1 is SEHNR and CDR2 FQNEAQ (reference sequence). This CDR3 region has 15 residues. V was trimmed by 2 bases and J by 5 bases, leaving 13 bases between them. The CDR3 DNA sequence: TGTGCCAGCAGCTTATTTCAGGGTTTCGATCAGCCCCAGCATTTT. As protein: CASSLFQGFDQPQHF.

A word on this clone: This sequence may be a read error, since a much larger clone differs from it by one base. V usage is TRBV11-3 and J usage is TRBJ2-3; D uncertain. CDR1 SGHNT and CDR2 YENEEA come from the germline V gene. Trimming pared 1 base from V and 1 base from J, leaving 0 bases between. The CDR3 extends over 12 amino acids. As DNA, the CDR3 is TGTGCCAGCAGCTTAGGCACAGATACGCAGTATTTT. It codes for CASSLGTDTQYF.

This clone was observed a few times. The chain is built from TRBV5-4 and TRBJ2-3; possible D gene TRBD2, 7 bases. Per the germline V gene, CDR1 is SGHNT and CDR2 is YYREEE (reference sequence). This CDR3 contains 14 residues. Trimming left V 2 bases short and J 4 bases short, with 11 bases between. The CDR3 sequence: CASSFPGGPDTQYF. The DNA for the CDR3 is TGTGCCAGCAGCTTTCCCGGGGGGCCAGATACGCAGTATTTT.

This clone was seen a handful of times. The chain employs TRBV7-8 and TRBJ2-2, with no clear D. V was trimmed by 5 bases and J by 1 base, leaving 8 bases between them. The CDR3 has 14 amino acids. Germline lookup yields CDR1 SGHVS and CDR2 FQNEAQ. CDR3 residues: CASSPLRNTGELFF. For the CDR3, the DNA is TGTGCCAGCAGCCCCCTCAGGAACACCGGGGAGCTGTTTTTT.

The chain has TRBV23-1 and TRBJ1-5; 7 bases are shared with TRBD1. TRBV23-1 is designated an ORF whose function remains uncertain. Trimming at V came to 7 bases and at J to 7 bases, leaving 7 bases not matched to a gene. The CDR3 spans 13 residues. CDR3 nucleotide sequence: TGCGCCAGCACAAGACAGGGATGGCAGCCCCAGCATTTT. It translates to CASTRQGWQPQHF.

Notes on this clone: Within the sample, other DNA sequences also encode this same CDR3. CDR3 nucleotide sequence: TGTGCCAGCAGGGGGCAGGGACCATATGGCTACACCTTC. Encoded protein: CASRGQGPYGYTF. The J gene is TRBJ1-2, the V gene TRBV6-5; D might be TRBD1 (5 bases). This CDR3 spans 13 amino acids. Per germline, CDR1 MNHEY and CDR2 SVGAGI. With 6 bases removed from V and 5 bases from J, the gap between germline ends came to 13 bases.